A selection of T cell receptor beta chains follows, all from one sample in a study of blood T cell repertoires in COVID-19. The repertoire was sequenced with immunoSEQ multiplex PCR; TCRdb's copy has only in-frame clones and lacks some. The data contain 110,000 or so clones, around 85% of them singletons. The source material was peripheral blood. The receptors originated from a man aged 50 to 59 with acute or convalescent COVID-19. Each CDR3 is given with its conserved first and last residue. A D gene is named only where the DNA matches it firmly. Clone size is stated in some rows and not others, as once, few, many or a class when expanded.

size | D | J | V | DNA | CDR3
. | TRBD2 | TRBJ2-3 | TRBV10-2 | TGCGCCAGCATGGCGGGGGGACGTACAGATACGCAGTATTTT | CASMAGGRTDTQYF
. | . | TRBJ1-1 | TRBV5-1 | TGCGCCAGCAGCTTGGCAGGGATGTTCACTGAAGCTTTCTTT | CASSLAGMFTEAFF
. | . | TRBJ1-1 | TRBV5-5 | TGTGCCAGCAGCCCACCGGGAGGAAACACTGAAGCTTTCTTT | CASSPPGGNTEAFF
. | . | TRBJ2-1 | TRBV5-1 | TGCGCCAGCAGCTTGGCTGGCGGCTGGTACAATGAGCAGTTCTTC | CASSLAGGWYNEQFF
. | . | TRBJ2-3 | TRBV6-5 | TGTGCCACGGGGGACTTCACAGATACGCAGTATTTT | CATGDFTDTQYF
. | . | TRBJ1-6 | TRBV21-1 | TGTGCCAGCAGCAACGGGGGACCTGAGGGGCTTCATAATTCACCCCTCCACTTT | CASSNGGPEGLHNSPLHF
. | TRBD1 | TRBJ2-1 | TRBV5-1 | TGCGCCAGCAGTCCCGGACAGGGGACCTACAATGAGCAGTTCTTC | CASSPGQGTYNEQFF
. | . | TRBJ1-1 | TRBV5-1 | TGCGCCAGCAGTGGAGGGTCAGGGCAGGGAGGCGGCACTGAAGCTTTCTTT | CASSGGSGQGGGTEAFF
. | TRBD1 | TRBJ1-1 | TRBV5-1 | TGCGCCAGCAGCTTGGAGGGGGCAGGAAACACTGAAGCTTTCTTT | CASSLEGAGNTEAFF
. | . | TRBJ1-1 | TRBV3-1/TRBV3-2 | TGTGCCAGCAGCCAATCGGAATTTTGGGGCCTGGGCACTGAAGCTTTCTTT | CASSQSEFWGLGTEAFF
. | TRBD1 | TRBJ2-3 | TRBV10-3 | TGTGCCATCTCCGGGACAGGCCAATCAGATACGCAGTATTTT | CAISGTGQSDTQYF
. | . | TRBJ1-1 | TRBV6-5 | TGTGCCAGCTCGCCGGGGATAATGACTGAAGCTTTCTTT | CASSPGIMTEAFF
few | . | TRBJ1-2 | TRBV28 | TGTGCCAGCAGTTTGATACAGGCCTTTGGCTACACCTTC | CASSLIQAFGYTF
. | . | TRBJ1-1 | TRBV9 | TGTGCCAGCAGCCCAGGAGGGGGGGAGGCTTTCTTT | CASSPGGGEAFF
. | TRBD1 | TRBJ1-2 | TRBV4-1 | TGCGCCAGCAGCCTGGGACAGGGGAGTGGCTACACCTTC | CASSLGQGSGYTF
. | TRBD1 | TRBJ2-6 | TRBV7-9 | TGTGCCAGCAGCCCCCTTCTGACAGGGGGCGCTGGGGCCAACGTCCTGACTTTC | CASSPLLTGGAGANVLTF
few | . | TRBJ1-1 | TRBV4-2 | TGTGCCAGCAGCCAAGCGGGGCGGGGGGACAACACTGAAGCTTTCTTT | CASSQAGRGDNTEAFF
. | TRBD1 | TRBJ1-5 | TRBV15 | TGTGCCACCAGCCCCGGACAGGACCGCAATCAGCCCCAGCATTTT | CATSPGQDRNQPQHF
. | TRBD1 | TRBJ1-1 | TRBV27 | TGTGCCAGCAGACCCGGGACAGGAGAATATGAAGCTTTCTTT | CASRPGTGEYEAFF